Presented here are 6 T cell receptor beta chains from one specimen sequenced in a study of blood T cell repertoires in COVID-19. TCRdb's copy holds only in-frame clones and misses some; the assay was immunoSEQ multiplex PCR. Of around 210,000 clones listed, about four fifths were seen once; the top ten hold over 6.5%. The material sequenced was peripheral blood. All receptors derive from a woman older than 75 with COVID-19, enrolled during active disease.

This sequence joins TRBV5-1 and TRBJ2-1; weak D call: TRBD2 (6 bases). This CDR3 contains 16 residues. V lost 5 bases to trimming and J lost 7 bases, with 22 bases between them. The germline V gene encodes CDR1 SGHRS and CDR2 YFSETQ. In DNA, the CDR3 is TGCGCCAGCAGGGAGGGGCCAATTTCAAATCCGAATGAGCAGTTCTTC. Its translation: CASREGPISNPNEQFF.

J is TRBJ2-7 and V is TRBV5-1; D gene uncertain. Germline CDR1 is SGHRS and CDR2 is YFSETQ. V gave up 3 bases and J gave up 0 bases, with 10 bases separating them. There are 14 residues in the CDR3. CDR3 DNA: TGCGCCAGCAGCTCGGCCGGCGGCTCCTACGAGCAGTACTTC. This encodes CASSSAGGSYEQYF.

This clone appeared once. The chain joins TRBV15 to TRBJ1-2, with a weak D call TRBD1 (5 bases). Germline CDR1 LNHNV, CDR2 YYDKDF (reference sequence). The germline V and J ends were trimmed by 7 bases and 7 bases, with 13 bases remaining between them. The CDR3 is 12 residues long. The DNA for the CDR3 is TGTGCCACCAACTCGGGGGGAGGTGGCTACACCTTC. It is translated as CATNSGGGGYTF.

The chain carries TRBV6-5 and TRBJ1-2; 7 bases agree with TRBD1. CDR1 MNHEY and CDR2 SVGAGI come from the germline V gene. The CDR3 is 13 amino acids. With 7 bases clipped from V and 7 bases from J, the junction kept 9 bases outside the gene matches. CDR3 nucleotide sequence: TGTGCCAGCAACGACAGGGCGGGTGGTGGCTACACCTTC. Its translation is CASNDRAGGGYTF.

V and J are TRBV18 and TRBJ1-5; the match to TRBD1 covers 7 bases. CDR1 and CDR2 from the germline V gene are KGHSH and LQKENI. V lost 4 bases to trimming and J lost 8 bases; unmatched junction nucleotides: 8. The CDR3 has 14 residues. CDR3 residues: CASSQQGKSEPQHF. The CDR3 bases are TGTGCCAGCTCACAACAGGGGAAGAGCGAGCCCCAGCATTTT.

The chain couples TRBV5-1 to TRBJ2-2; TRBD1 might be the D (6 bases). The length of the CDR3 is 15 residues. Deletions cut 0 bases from V and 6 bases from J, with 12 bases between. Germline lookup yields CDR1 SGHRS and CDR2 YFSETQ. CDR3 region: CASSLARGFPGELFF. DNA for the CDR3: TGCGCCAGCAGCTTGGCCAGGGGTTTCCCCGGGGAGCTGTTTTTT.